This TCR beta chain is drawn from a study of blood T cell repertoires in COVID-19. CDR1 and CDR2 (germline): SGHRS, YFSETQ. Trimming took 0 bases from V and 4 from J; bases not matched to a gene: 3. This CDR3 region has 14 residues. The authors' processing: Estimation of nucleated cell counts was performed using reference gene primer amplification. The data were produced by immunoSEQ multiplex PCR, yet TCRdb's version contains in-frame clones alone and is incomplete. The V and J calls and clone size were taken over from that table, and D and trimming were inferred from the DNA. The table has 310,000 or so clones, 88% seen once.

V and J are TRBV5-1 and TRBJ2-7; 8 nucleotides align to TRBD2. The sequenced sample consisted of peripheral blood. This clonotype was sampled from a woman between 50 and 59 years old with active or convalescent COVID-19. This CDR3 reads CASSLAGLGYEQYF. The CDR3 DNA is TGCGCCAGCAGCTTGGCGGGACTAGGTTACGAGCAGTACTTC.